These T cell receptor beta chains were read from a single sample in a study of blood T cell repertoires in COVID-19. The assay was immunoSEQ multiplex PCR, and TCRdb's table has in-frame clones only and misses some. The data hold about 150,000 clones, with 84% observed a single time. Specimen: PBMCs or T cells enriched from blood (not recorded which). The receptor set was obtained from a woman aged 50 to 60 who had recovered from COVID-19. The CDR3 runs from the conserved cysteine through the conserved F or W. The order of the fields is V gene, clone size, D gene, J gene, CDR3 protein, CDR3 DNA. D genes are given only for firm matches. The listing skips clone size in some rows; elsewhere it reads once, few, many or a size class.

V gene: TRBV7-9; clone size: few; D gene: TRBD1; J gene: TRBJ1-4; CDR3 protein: CASSYGQGNQYEKLFF; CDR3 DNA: TGTGCCAGCAGCTACGGACAGGGAAATCAATATGAAAAACTGTTTTTT
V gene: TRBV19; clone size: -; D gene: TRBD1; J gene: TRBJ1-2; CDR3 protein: CASSIEGTGGF; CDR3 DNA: TGTGCCAGTAGTATAGAGGGGACAGGTGGTTTC
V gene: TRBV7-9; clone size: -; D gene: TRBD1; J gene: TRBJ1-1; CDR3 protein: CASSLRGRGTEAFF; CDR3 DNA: TGTGCCAGCAGCTTAAGGGGGCGCGGCACTGAAGCTTTCTTT
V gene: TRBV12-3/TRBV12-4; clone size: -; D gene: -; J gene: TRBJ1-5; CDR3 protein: CASSAVGPQHF; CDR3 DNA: TGTGCCAGCAGCGCGGTGGGGCCCCAGCATTTT
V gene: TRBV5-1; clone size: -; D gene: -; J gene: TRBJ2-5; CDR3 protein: CASSLVRGQETQYF; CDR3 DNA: TGCGCCAGCAGCTTGGTCCGAGGACAAGAGACCCAGTACTTC
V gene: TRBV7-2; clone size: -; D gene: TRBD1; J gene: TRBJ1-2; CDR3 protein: CASSQNTGGEGGYTF; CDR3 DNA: TGTGCCAGCAGCCAAAATACAGGGGGAGAAGGAGGCTACACCTTC
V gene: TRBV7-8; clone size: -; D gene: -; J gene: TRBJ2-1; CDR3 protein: CASSLDRTYNEQFF; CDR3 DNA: TGTGCCAGCAGCTTAGATCGGACATACAATGAGCAGTTCTTC
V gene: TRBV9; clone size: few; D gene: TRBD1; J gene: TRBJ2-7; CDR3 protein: CASSVHTGTGGLDEQYF; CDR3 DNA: TGTGCCAGCAGCGTACACACCGGGACAGGGGGCTTAGACGAGCAGTACTTC
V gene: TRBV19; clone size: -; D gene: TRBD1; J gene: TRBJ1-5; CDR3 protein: CASSIGLYRGNQPQHF; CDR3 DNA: TGTGCCAGTAGTATAGGTCTATACAGGGGAAATCAGCCCCAGCATTTT
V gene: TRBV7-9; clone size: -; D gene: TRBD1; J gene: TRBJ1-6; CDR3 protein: CASSLATGQGNSPLHF; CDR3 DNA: TGTGCCAGCAGCTTAGCCACCGGACAGGGAAATTCACCCCTCCACTTT
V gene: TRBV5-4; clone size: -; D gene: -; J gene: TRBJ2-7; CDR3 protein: CASSLRYEQYF; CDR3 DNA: TGTGCCAGCAGCTTGCGCTACGAGCAGTACTTC
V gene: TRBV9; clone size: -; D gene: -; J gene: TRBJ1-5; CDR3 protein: CASSVGGRGNQPQHF; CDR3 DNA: TGTGCCAGCAGCGTAGGTGGCAGGGGCAATCAGCCCCAGCATTTT
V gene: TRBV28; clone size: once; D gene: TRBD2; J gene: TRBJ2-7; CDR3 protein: CASVGGGGLYEQYF; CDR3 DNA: TGTGCCAGCGTTGGTGGCGGGGGTCTCTACGAGCAGTACTTC
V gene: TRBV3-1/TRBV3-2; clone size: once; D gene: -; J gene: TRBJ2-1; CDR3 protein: CASSQTRRSGEQFF; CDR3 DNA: TGTGCCAGCAGCCAGACTAGAAGGTCCGGTGAGCAGTTCTTC
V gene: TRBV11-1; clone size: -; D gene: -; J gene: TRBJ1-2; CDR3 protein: CASSLPDTGYGYTF; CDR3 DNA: TGTGCCAGCAGCTTACCGGATACGGGCTATGGCTACACCTTC
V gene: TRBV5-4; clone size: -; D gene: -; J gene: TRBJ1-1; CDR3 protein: CASGVTAMNTEAFF; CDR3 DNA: TGTGCCAGCGGCGTGACAGCCATGAACACTGAAGCTTTCTTT
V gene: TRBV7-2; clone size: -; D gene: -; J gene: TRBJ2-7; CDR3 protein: CASSFDRISSYEQYF; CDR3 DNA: TGTGCCAGCAGCTTCGACAGAATTTCCTCCTACGAGCAGTACTTC
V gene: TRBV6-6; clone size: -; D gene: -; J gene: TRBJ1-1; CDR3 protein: CASSYSTTGQNTEAFF; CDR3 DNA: TGTGCCAGCAGTTACTCGACGACCGGACAGAACACTGAAGCTTTCTTT
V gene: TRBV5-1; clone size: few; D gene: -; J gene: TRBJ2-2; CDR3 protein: CASIGQGGTGELFF; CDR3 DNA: TGCGCCAGCATAGGCCAGGGCGGCACCGGGGAGCTGTTTTTT
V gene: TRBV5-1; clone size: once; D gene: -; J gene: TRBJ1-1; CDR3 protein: CASSFVSGNTEAFF; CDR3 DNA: TGCGCCAGCAGCTTTGTATCGGGGAACACTGAAGCTTTCTTT
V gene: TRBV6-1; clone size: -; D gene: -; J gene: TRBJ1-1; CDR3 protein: CASSEWGSGDTEAFF; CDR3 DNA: TGTGCCAGCAGTGAATGGGGGTCGGGAGACACTGAAGCTTTCTTT
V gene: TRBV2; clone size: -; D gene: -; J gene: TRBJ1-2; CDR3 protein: CASSWTASYGYTF; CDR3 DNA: TGTGCCAGCAGTTGGACAGCCTCTTATGGCTACACCTTC
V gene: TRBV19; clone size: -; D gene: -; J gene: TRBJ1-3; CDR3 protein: CASSPTSTGNTIYF; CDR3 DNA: TGTGCCAGTTCCCCAACGTCTACTGGAAACACCATATATTTT
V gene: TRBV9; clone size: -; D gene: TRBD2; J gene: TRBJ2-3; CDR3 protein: CASSVGGRVADTQYF; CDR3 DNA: TGTGCCAGCAGCGTAGGTGGGAGGGTAGCAGATACGCAGTATTTT
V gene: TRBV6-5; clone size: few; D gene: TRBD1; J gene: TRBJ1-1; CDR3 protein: CASRGTGNTEAFF; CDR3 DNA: TGTGCCAGCAGGGGGACAGGGAACACTGAAGCTTTCTTT
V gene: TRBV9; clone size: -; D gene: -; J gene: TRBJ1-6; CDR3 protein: CASSARGLPNSPLHF; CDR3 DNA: TGTGCCAGCAGCGCCCGGGGACTGCCAAATTCACCCCTCCACTTT
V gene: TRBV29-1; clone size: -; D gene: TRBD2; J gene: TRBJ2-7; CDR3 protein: CSVDGTSDEQYF; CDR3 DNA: TGCAGCGTTGATGGGACTAGCGACGAGCAGTACTTC
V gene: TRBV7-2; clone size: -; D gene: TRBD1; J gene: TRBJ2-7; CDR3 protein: CASSLGPGQSPRREQYF; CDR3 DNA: TGTGCCAGCAGCTTAGGTCCGGGACAGTCCCCAAGGAGGGAGCAGTACTTC
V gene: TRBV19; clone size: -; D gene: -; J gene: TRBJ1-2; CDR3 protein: CASSPWAGEGYTF; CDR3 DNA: TGTGCCAGTAGCCCTTGGGCAGGGGAAGGCTACACCTTC
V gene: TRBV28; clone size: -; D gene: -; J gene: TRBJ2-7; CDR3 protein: CASSVATARYEQYF; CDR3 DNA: TGTGCCAGCAGTGTGGCGACAGCTCGCTACGAGCAGTACTTC
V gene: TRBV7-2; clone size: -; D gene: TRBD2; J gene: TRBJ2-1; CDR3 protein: CASSLGLAGGTEQFF; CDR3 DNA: TGTGCCAGCAGCTTAGGTCTAGCGGGGGGCACTGAGCAGTTCTTC
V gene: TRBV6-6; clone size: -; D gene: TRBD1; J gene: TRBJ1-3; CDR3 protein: CASSHPKGQELSGNTIYF; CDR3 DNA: TGTGCCAGCAGTCACCCGAAAGGACAGGAACTCTCTGGAAACACCATATATTTT
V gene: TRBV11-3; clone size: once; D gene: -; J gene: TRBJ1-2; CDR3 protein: CASSLGAWDINDYTF; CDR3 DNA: TGTGCCAGCAGCTTAGGGGCCTGGGACATCAATGACTACACCTTC
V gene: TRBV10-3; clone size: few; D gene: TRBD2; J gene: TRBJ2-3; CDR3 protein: CAIRKAGGVTDTQYF; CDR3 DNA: TGTGCCATCAGGAAAGCGGGAGGGGTAACAGATACGCAGTATTTT
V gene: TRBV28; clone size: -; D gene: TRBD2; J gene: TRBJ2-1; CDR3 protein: CASSSPTSVAQFF; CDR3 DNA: TGTGCCAGCAGTTCCCCGACTAGCGTAGCGCAGTTCTTC
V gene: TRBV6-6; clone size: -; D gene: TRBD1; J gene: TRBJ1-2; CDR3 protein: CASTGQGTYGYTF; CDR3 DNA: TGTGCCAGCACCGGACAGGGGACCTATGGCTACACCTTC
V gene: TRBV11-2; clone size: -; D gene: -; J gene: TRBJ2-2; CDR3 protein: CASSLVGARSGELFF; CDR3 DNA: TGTGCCAGCAGCTTAGTGGGGGCCAGGTCCGGGGAGCTGTTTTTT
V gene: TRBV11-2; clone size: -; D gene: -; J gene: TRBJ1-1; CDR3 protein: CASSSTPTEAFF; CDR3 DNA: TGTGCCAGCAGCTCTACTCCCACTGAAGCTTTCTTT
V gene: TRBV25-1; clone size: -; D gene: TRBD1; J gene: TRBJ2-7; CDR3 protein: CASSPQGVFYEQYF; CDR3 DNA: TGTGCCAGCAGTCCGCAGGGGGTATTCTACGAGCAGTACTTC
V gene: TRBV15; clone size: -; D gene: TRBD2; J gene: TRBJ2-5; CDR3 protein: CATSRGRRLAGVETQYF; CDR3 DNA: TGTGCCACCAGCAGAGGGCGCCGGCTAGCGGGAGTCGAGACCCAGTACTTC
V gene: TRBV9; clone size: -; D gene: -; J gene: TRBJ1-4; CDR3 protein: CASSPQGQFNEKLFF; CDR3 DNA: TGTGCCAGCAGCCCCCAAGGACAGTTTAATGAAAAACTGTTTTTT
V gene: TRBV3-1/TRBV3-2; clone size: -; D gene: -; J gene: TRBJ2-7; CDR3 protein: CASSPRSVSYEQYF; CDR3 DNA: TGTGCCAGCAGCCCGAGGTCGGTCTCCTACGAGCAGTACTTC
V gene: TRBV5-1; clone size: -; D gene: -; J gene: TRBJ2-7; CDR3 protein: CASSSGFNSYEQYF; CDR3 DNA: TGCGCCAGCAGCTCGGGGTTCAACTCCTACGAGCAGTACTTC
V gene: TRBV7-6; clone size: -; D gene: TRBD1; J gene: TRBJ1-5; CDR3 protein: CASSPGTGGYSNQPQHF; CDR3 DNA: TGTGCCAGCAGCCCCGGGACAGGGGGTTATAGCAATCAGCCCCAGCATTTT
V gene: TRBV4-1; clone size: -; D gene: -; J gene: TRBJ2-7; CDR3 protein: CASSQETSGWGYEQYF; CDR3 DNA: TGCGCCAGCAGCCAAGAAACGTCGGGGTGGGGTTACGAGCAGTACTTC
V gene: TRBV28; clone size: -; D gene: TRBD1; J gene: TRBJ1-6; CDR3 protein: CASSLEQGGGSPLHF; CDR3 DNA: TGTGCCAGCAGTTTAGAACAGGGGGGTGGTTCACCCCTCCACTTT
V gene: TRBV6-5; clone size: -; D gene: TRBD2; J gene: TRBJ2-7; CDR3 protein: CASSYKGRAYEQYF; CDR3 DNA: TGTGCCAGCAGTTACAAGGGGAGGGCCTACGAGCAGTACTTC
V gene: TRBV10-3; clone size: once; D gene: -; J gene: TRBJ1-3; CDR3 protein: CAISELPPGAGNTIYF; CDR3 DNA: TGTGCCATCAGTGAGCTGCCCCCAGGGGCTGGAAACACCATATATTTT
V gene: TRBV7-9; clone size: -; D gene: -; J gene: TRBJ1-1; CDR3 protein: CASSLSTPGVTTEAFF; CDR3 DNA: TGTGCCAGCAGCTTAAGCACCCCAGGGGTTACCACTGAAGCTTTCTTT
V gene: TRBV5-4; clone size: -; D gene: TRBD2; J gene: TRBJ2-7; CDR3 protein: CASSRGLAGGPYEQYF; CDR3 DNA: TGTGCCAGCAGCAGGGGACTAGCGGGGGGACCCTACGAGCAGTACTTC
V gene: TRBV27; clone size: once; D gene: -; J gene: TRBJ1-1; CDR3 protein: CASSLSNGGRGAFF; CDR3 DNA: TGTGCCAGCAGTTTATCCAATGGGGGGAGAGGGGCTTTCTTT
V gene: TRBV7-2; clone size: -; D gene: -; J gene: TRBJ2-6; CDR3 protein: CASSLRRGFGANVLTF; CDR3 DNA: TGTGCCAGCAGCTTACGCCGGGGGTTTGGGGCCAACGTCCTGACTTTC
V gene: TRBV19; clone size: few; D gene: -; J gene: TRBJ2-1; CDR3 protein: CASSSHRPSYNEQFF; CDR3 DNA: TGTGCCAGTAGCTCTCACAGGCCCTCCTACAATGAGCAGTTCTTC
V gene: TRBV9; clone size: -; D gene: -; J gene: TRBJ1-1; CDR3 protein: CASSVSSSNTEAFF; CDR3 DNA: TGTGCCAGCAGCGTTTCAAGCTCGAACACTGAAGCTTTCTTT
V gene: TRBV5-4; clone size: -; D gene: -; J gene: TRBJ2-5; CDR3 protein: CASSVTRGGETQYF; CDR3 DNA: TGTGCCAGCAGCGTTACCAGGGGCGGGGAGACCCAGTACTTC
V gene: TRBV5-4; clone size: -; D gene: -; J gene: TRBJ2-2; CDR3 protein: CASSLTRRTGELFF; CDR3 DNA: TGTGCCAGCAGCTTGACTAGGCGCACCGGGGAGCTGTTTTTT
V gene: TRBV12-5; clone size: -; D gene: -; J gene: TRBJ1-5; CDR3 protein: CASSRGGTQPQHF; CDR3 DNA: TGTGCTAGTTCCAGGGGAGGGACCCAGCCCCAGCATTTT
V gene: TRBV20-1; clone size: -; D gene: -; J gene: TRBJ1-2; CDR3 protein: CSASDPRRGYTF; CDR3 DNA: TGCAGTGCTAGTGATCCGAGGCGAGGCTACACCTTC
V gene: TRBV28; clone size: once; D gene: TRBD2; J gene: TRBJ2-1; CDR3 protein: CASSSPSGSNEQFF; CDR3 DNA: TGTGCCAGCAGTTCCCCTAGCGGGAGCAATGAGCAGTTCTTC
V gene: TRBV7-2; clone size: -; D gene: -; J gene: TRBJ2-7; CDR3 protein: CASMLKQGVHEQYF; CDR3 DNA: TGTGCCAGCATGCTAAAACAGGGTGTCCACGAGCAGTACTTC